One sample yielded the 15 T cell receptor beta chains listed below, sequenced in a study of blood T cell repertoires in COVID-19. Clones were read by immunoSEQ multiplex PCR, and TCRdb kept only the in-frame ones, dropping some. This sample has approximately 100,000 clones, with 85% to 90% found just once. The sequenced sample consisted of peripheral blood. These receptors all stem from a human donor in a cohort sampled during active COVID-19.

The rearrangement uses TRBV10-3 and TRBJ1-6; D gene ambiguous. CDR3 length: 14 residues. V gave up 6 bases and J gave up 7 bases, with 13 bases separating them. Germline V gene lookup returns CDR1 ENHRY and CDR2 SYGVKD. CDR3 nucleotides: TGTGCCATCAGCGATCACAACAGCAATTCACCCCTCCACTTT. It specifies CAISDHNSNSPLHF.

The chain is built from TRBV7-9 and TRBJ2-3; possible D gene TRBD1, 7 bases. CDR1 and CDR2 from the germline V gene are SEHNR and FQNEAQ (reference sequence). The CDR3 covers 16 residues. V gave up 4 bases and J gave up 3 bases, with 17 bases separating them. The CDR3 nucleotides read TGTGCCAGCAGCTACAGCATGGCAGGGGGGACAGATACGCAGTATTTT. Its protein product is CASSYSMAGGTDTQYF.

J is TRBJ2-2 and V is TRBV7-2; 7 nucleotides line up with TRBD1. Losses at the gene ends were 3 bases for V and 6 bases for J; bases not matched to a gene: 7. The CDR3 contains 15 residues. The V gene's germline CDR1 is SGHTA and CDR2 FQGNSA. CDR3 sequence reads: CASSFLVQGAGELFF. CDR3 bases: TGTGCCAGCAGCTTCTTAGTTCAGGGGGCCGGGGAGCTGTTTTTT.

The sample holds a few counts of this clone. This sequence joins TRBV5-1 and TRBJ1-2; unclear D gene. Germline CDR1 and CDR2: SGHRS and YFSETQ. The CDR3 is 13 amino acids. Trimming pared 0 bases from V and 8 bases from J, leaving 11 bases between. The CDR3 region has the DNA TGCGCCAGCAGCTTGGGTGGGCGAGACGGCTACACCTTC. Translating gives CASSLGGRDGYTF. Based on the CDR3 plus reference TRBV5-1 and TRBJ1-2, the full variable domain is KAGVTQTPRYLIKTRGQQVTLSCSPISGHRSVSWYQQTPGQGLQFLFEYFSETQRNKGNFPGRFSGRQFSNSRSEMNVSTLELGDSALYLCASSLGGRDGYTFGSGTRLTVV.

The V and J genes are TRBV15 and TRBJ2-5; 7 bases map to TRBD1. Germline V lookup: CDR1 LNHNV, CDR2 YYDKDF (reference sequence). The trim removed 0 bases at V and 2 bases at J, leaving 6 bases unmatched. The CDR3 has 16 amino acids. The CDR3 loop is CATSRDRGQLQETQYF. For the CDR3, the DNA is TGTGCCACCAGCAGAGATAGGGGACAGCTTCAAGAGACCCAGTACTTC.

The chain combines TRBV14 with TRBJ2-7; D might be TRBD2 (6 bases). CDR1 and CDR2 from the germline V gene are SGHDN and FVKESK. The CDR3 covers 13 residues. V lost 2 bases to trimming and J lost 5 bases, with 10 bases between them. CDR3: CASSQLAGNEQYF. CDR3 nucleotide sequence: TGTGCCAGCAGCCAACTCGCGGGGAACGAGCAGTACTTC.

The rearrangement links TRBV28 to TRBJ2-3, with D possibly matching TRBD1 (6 bases). Deletions cut 5 bases from V and 3 bases from J, with 15 bases between. Germline CDR1 and CDR2: MDHEN and SYDVKM. This CDR3 has 15 residues. This CDR3 reads CASSLLGARTDTQYF. CDR3 nucleotide sequence: TGTGCCAGCAGTCTGCTGGGGGCCAGGACAGATACGCAGTATTTT.

The gene calls are TRBV25-1 and TRBJ1-5, with 8 bases matching TRBD1. Germline V lookup: CDR1 MGHDK, CDR2 SYGVNS. V lost 3 bases to trimming and J lost 3 bases; unmatched junction nucleotides: 4. This CDR3 region has 15 residues. CDR3 nucleotide sequence: TGTGCCAGCAGTGAGGGGACAGGCTTCAATCAGCCCCAGCATTTT. It specifies CASSEGTGFNQPQHF.

On this clone: At one end the junction does not follow the germline gene, possibly because of a read error. The V gene is TRBV29-1, the J gene TRBJ1-2; tentatively, D is TRBD1 (6 bases). CDR1 is SQVTM, CDR2 ANQGSEA, per germline. This CDR3 spans 13 amino acids. The CDR3 region is CSVGTSNNYGYTF. The CDR3 nucleotides read TGCAGTGTTGGGACAAGCAATAACTATGGCTACACCTTC.

This sequence joins TRBV12-3 or TRBV12-4 and TRBJ1-1; D might be TRBD1 (6 bases). The V end was cut by 0 bases, the J end by 7 bases, with 9 bases between. CDR3 length equals 13 residues. In nucleotides, the CDR3 is TGTGCCAGCAGTTTAGCGGGCAGGGGTGAAGCTTTCTTT. As protein: CASSLAGRGEAFF.

V is TRBV19 and J is TRBJ2-7; weak D call: TRBD2 (5 bases). The germline CDR1 and CDR2 sequences are LNHDA and SQIVND (reference sequence). Trimming cost V 6 bases and J 2 bases, with 14 bases left between them. The CDR3 runs 14 residues. CDR3 in DNA: TGTGCCAGTAGGAAACAGAGCGGTACCTACGAGCAGTACTTC. Translating it yields CASRKQSGTYEQYF.

The rearrangement joins TRBV4-3 to TRBJ2-1, with 15 bases matching TRBD2. The J segment lost 0 bases and the V segment lost 2 bases, leaving 8 bases of the junction unmatched. Germline V lookup: CDR1 LGHNA, CDR2 YSLEER. CDR3 length: 20 amino acids. CDR3 amino acids: CASSQWGLAGGLSSYNEQFF. CDR3 nucleotides: TGCGCCAGCAGCCAATGGGGACTAGCGGGGGGTTTGAGCTCCTACAATGAGCAGTTCTTC.

This sequence joins TRBV7-9 and TRBJ1-2; TRBD1 agrees at 9 bases. The CDR3 extends over 16 amino acids. Germline V gene data show CDR1 as SEHNR and CDR2 as FQNEAQ (reference sequence). V trimming: 3 bases; J trimming: 3 bases; junction bases outside the gene matches: 8. The CDR3: CASSLGPRDRDYGYTF. DNA for the CDR3: TGTGCCAGCAGCTTGGGGCCCCGGGACAGGGACTATGGCTACACCTTC.

The chain has TRBV2 and TRBJ1-2; D ambiguous. This CDR3 is 13 amino acids long. With 3 bases removed from V and 1 base from J, the gap between germline ends came to 6 bases. Per the germline V gene, CDR1 is SNHLY and CDR2 is FYNNEI. The CDR3 nucleotides are TGTGCCAGCAGTGACCTCCTTAACTATGGCTACACCTTC. It yields the protein CASSDLLNYGYTF.

The chain couples TRBV6-5 to TRBJ2-5; TRBD2 agrees at 7 bases. Germline lookup yields CDR1 MNHEY and CDR2 SVGAGI. J lost 3 bases, V lost 5 bases, and 6 bases had no gene match. The length of the CDR3 is 14 residues. DNA for the CDR3: TGTGCCAGCAGTCCCAGCGGGGCCAAAGAGACCCAGTACTTC. This gives the protein CASSPSGAKETQYF.